The 9 T cell receptor beta chains reported below all come from one sample, sequenced in a study of spatial heterogeneity in lung cancer. MiXCR was run by TCRdb on the 5' RACE reads, yielding one entry per CDR3 protein. The table includes tens of thousands of distinct CDR3 sequences, approximately 20% detected once. The sample's time point: sample taken at primary tumor resection. In each case, whole RNA from tumor, nontumor lung or frozen PBMC was sequenced unsorted. The material was PBMCs, obtained at surgery. Receptors were obtained from a male donor with early-stage non-small cell lung cancer.

The chain carries TRBV7-3 and TRBJ1-4; D remains unclear. The germline V and J ends were trimmed by 7 bases and 3 bases, with 9 bases remaining between them. Per germline, CDR1 SGHTA and CDR2 FQGTGA. The CDR3 runs 13 residues. The CDR3 loop is CASNCIANEKLFF. Here the CDR3 DNA reads TGTGCCAGCAACTGTATCGCTAATGAAAAACTGTTTTTT. Variable domain in full (rest from reference TRBV7-3 and TRBJ1-4): GAGVSQTPSNKVTEKGKYVELRCDPISGHTALYWYRQSLGQGPEFLIYFQGTGAADDSGLPNDRFFAVRPEGSVSTLKIQRTERGDSAVYLCASNCIANEKLFFGSGTQLSVL.

The gene calls are TRBV6-1 and TRBJ2-3; no firm D call. This CDR3 has 14 amino acids. The germline CDR1 and CDR2 sequences are MNHNS and SASEGT. Trimming cost V 10 bases and J 0 bases, with 14 bases left between them. CDR3: CATQPGLSTDTQYF. Written as DNA, the CDR3 is TGTGCCACCCAACCCGGTCTTAGCACAGATACGCAGTATTTT.

V usage is TRBV20-1 and J usage is TRBJ2-1; 11 bases agree with TRBD2. The germline gives CDR1 DFQATT, CDR2 SNEGSKA (reference sequence). This CDR3 spans 13 amino acids. The trim removed 6 bases at V and 10 bases at J, leaving 8 bases unmatched. The CDR3 sequence: CSAGDGTSGEQFF. In nucleotides, the CDR3 is TGCAGTGCGGGAGACGGGACTAGCGGAGAGCAGTTCTTC.

This clonotype showed up just a few times. This sequence joins TRBV6-1 and TRBJ2-5, with 11 bases lining up with TRBD2. The germline V gene has CDR1 MNHNS and CDR2 SASEGT. The CDR3 sequence is 15 residues long. J was trimmed by 1 base and V by 8 bases; bases with no gene match: 6. The DNA of the CDR3 is TGTGCCAGCGCGCTGACTAGCGGGGCCCAAGAGACCCAGTACTTC. Protein: CASALTSGAQETQYF.

The chain links TRBV5-1 to TRBJ2-6, with a tentative D call TRBD2 (6 bases). There are 16 residues in the CDR3. Germline V gene data show CDR1 as SGHRS and CDR2 as YFSETQ. V was trimmed by 0 bases and J by 2 bases, leaving 9 bases between them. The CDR3 bases are TGCGCCAGCAGCTTGGGGGAGGCCACTGGGGCCAACGTCCTGACTTTC. Its protein product is CASSLGEATGANVLTF.

The chain has TRBV3-1 and TRBJ2-3; D unclear. This CDR3 is built from 14 residues. Germline lookup yields CDR1 LGHDT and CDR2 YNNKEL (reference sequence). V dropped 0 bases and J dropped 2 bases, with 6 bases sitting between them. The CDR3 region is CASSQEGTTDTQYF. The CDR3 nucleotides are TGTGCCAGCAGCCAAGAAGGCACCACAGATACGCAGTATTTT.

There are a few counts of this clonotype. The gene calls are TRBV21-1 and TRBJ2-1; the D call in the table, TRBD1, was not verified against the DNA. TRBV21-1 is a recognized pseudogene. CDR3 size: 13 residues. The DNA of the CDR3 is TGTGCCAGTCTGAAGACACAGGGAAATGAGCAGTTCTTC. Protein: CASLKTQGNEQFF.

V gene TRBV4-1 combines with J gene TRBJ2-5; D is unresolved. The V gene lost 3 bases and the J gene lost 4 bases, with 18 bases spanning the gap. CDR3 length equals 16 residues. Germline V gene data show CDR1 as MGHRA and CDR2 as YSYEKL. CDR3 in amino acids: CASSQALWQAAETQYF. The CDR3, as DNA: TGCGCCAGCAGCCAGGCCCTATGGCAGGCCGCAGAGACCCAGTACTTC.

The J gene is TRBJ2-5, the V gene TRBV5-1; D possibly corresponds to TRBD1 (7 bases). The CDR3 spans 15 residues. Germline CDR1 is SGHRS and CDR2 is YFSETQ. Trimming pared 3 bases from V and 7 bases from J, leaving 19 bases between. The CDR3, as DNA: TGCGCCAGCAGCTCCGGGACAGTCGGGCGGGGGACCCAGTACTTC. It translates to CASSSGTVGRGTQYF.